This TCR beta chain was sequenced during a study of response to subunit inactivated influenza vaccine. General study results and limits: Authors suggested each seasonal influenza vaccination recruits few new T cells.

As concerns this clonotype: Its antigen is still unknown.

The CDR3 runs to 16 residues. The germline CDR1 and CDR2 sequences are SGDLS and YYNGEE. The V end lost 0 bases, the J end lost 4 bases, and 15 bases lay between the germline ends. TCRdb reprocessed the RT-PCR reads with MiXCR, giving one entry per CDR3 protein. The top ten hold 7.6% of the sample, which has some 600,000 distinct CDR3 sequences, less than 15% seen once. Sequenced here: PBMCs from blood, sampled about 14 days before vaccination. This chain links TRBV9 with TRBJ2-3; maybe TRBD1 (6 bases). The origin of this receptor is a man in his forties or fifties who received an inactivated influenza vaccine. The CDR3: CASSVDDGRGADTQYF. As DNA, the CDR3 is TGTGCCAGCAGCGTAGATGATGGCAGGGGCGCAGATACGCAGTATTTT.